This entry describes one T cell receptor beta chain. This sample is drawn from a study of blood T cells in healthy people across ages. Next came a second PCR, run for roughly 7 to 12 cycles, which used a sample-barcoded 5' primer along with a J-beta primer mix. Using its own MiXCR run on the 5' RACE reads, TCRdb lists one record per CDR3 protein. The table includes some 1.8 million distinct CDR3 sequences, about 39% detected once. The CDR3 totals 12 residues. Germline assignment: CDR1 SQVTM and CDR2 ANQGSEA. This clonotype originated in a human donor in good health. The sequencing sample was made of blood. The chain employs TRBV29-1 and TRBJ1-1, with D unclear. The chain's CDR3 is CTSMRRDTEAFF. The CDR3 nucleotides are TGCACAAGTATGAGGCGCGACACTGAAGCTTTCTTT. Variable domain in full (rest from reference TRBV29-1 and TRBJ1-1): SAVISQKPSRDICQRGTSLTIQCQVDSQVTMMFWYRQQPGQSLTLIATANQGSEATYESGFVIDKFPISRPNLTFSTLTVSNMSPEDSSIYLCTSMRRDTEAFFGQGTRLTVV.